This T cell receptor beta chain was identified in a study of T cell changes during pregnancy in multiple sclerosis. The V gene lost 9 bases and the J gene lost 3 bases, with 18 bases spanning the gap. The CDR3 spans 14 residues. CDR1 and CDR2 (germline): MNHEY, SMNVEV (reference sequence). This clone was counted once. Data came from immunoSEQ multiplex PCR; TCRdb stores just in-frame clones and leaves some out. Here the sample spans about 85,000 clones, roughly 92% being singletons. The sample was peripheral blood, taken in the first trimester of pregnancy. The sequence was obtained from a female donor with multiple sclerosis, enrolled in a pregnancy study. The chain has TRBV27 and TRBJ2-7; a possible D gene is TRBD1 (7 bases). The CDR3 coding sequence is TGTGCCAGATTTCACGCAGGGGGGAGCTACGAGCAGTACTTC. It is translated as CARFHAGGSYEQYF.